The 27 T cell receptor beta chains listed next were all sequenced from one sample in a study of cytotoxic CD8 clonotypes in ibrutinib-treated CLL. The table came from immunoSEQ multiplex PCR; TCRdb's copy has only in-frame clones and leaves some out. The profile shows 130,000 to 150,000 clones, 79% of them singletons. This sample comprised PBMCs, obtained after 12 months of ibrutinib treatment. These receptors were obtained from a human donor with chronic lymphocytic leukemia.

The genes are TRBV9 and TRBJ2-3; TRBD2 might be the D (5 bases). Germline values: CDR1 SGDLS, CDR2 YYNGEE. The V and J ends lost 7 bases and 4 bases respectively, with 22 bases between them. There are 16 residues in the CDR3. For the CDR3, the DNA is TGTGCCAGCGGAGGTGGCGCGGTTAAGGTCGCAGATACGCAGTATTTT. Protein: CASGGGAVKVADTQYF.

The chain has TRBV7-6 and TRBJ1-1; the D gene is possibly TRBD1 (5 bases). The CDR3 totals 14 residues. The germline CDR1 and CDR2 sequences are SGHVS and FNYEAQ. V dropped 2 bases and J dropped 2 bases, with 9 bases sitting between them. CDR3 DNA: TGTGCCAGCAGCTTACCGGGGGGAAACACTGAAGCTTTCTTT. Protein product: CASSLPGGNTEAFF.

The chain combines TRBV7-9 with TRBJ1-5, with a weak D call TRBD1 (5 bases). The CDR3 extends over 13 amino acids. V was pared by 5 bases and J by 4 bases, with 9 bases between. Germline values: CDR1 SEHNR, CDR2 FQNEAQ (reference sequence). The chain's CDR3 is CASSEQANQPQHF. The CDR3 DNA is TGTGCCAGCAGCGAACAGGCAAATCAGCCCCAGCATTTT.

This chain connects TRBV4-2 to TRBJ2-7, with 8 bases fitting TRBD1. The trim removed 4 bases at V and 7 bases at J, leaving 15 bases unmatched. Germline CDR1 LGHNA, CDR2 YNFKEQ. This CDR3 is 16 amino acids long. CDR3 coding DNA: TGTGCCAGCAGCCCCACCGTGGGGACAGGAGGGGATGAGCAGTACTTC. Encoded protein: CASSPTVGTGGDEQYF.

The V and J genes are TRBV4-3 and TRBJ2-3, with 7 bases aligning to TRBD1. The V gene end was trimmed by 2 bases and the J gene end by 0 bases; junction bases not matched to a gene: 11. CDR1 and CDR2 from the germline V gene are LGHNA and YSLEER. The CDR3 extends over 18 amino acids. The CDR3 loop reads CASSQLTDRRESTDTQYF. The CDR3 DNA reads TGCGCCAGCAGCCAACTGACGGACAGGCGTGAAAGCACAGATACGCAGTATTTT.

Here the CDR3 reads CASSSLADLYNEQFF. CDR3 coding DNA: TGTGCCAGCAGCTCACTAGCGGACCTTTACAATGAGCAGTTCTTC. The chain joins TRBV7-9 to TRBJ2-1; 8 bases line up with TRBD2. CDR3 size: 15 residues. The V gene end was trimmed by 4 bases and the J gene end by 4 bases; junction bases not matched to a gene: 6. The germline CDR1 and CDR2 sequences are SEHNR and FQNEAQ (reference sequence).

V usage is TRBV19 and J usage is TRBJ1-1, with 8 bases matching TRBD1. V gave up 3 bases and J gave up 8 bases; unmatched junction bases: 11. The CDR3 consists of 15 residues. Germline CDR1 is LNHDA and CDR2 is SQIVND (reference sequence). CDR3 in DNA: TGTGCCAGTAGTATCCCGGACAGGGTAATATCAGAAGCTTTCTTT. Translated, it gives CASSIPDRVISEAFF.

The J gene is TRBJ2-6, the V gene TRBV5-4, with D possibly matching TRBD1 (6 bases). This CDR3 spans 19 amino acids. V gave up 6 bases and J gave up 0 bases, with 22 bases separating them. Germline V CDR1 and CDR2: SGHNT, YYREEE (reference sequence). The CDR3 sequence: CASKNLGTTGFSGANVLTF. The CDR3 nucleotides are TGTGCCAGCAAAAATCTTGGGACCACAGGGTTCTCTGGGGCCAACGTCCTGACTTTC.

J is TRBJ1-2 and V is TRBV6-1; perhaps TRBD1 as D (6 bases). The CDR3 totals 14 residues. Germline values: CDR1 MNHNS, CDR2 SASEGT. Between the trimmed V and J ends, which lost 4 bases and 7 bases, there was a span of 16 bases. CDR3 coding DNA: TGTGCCAGCAGTGCGAATTGGGACATGGGTGGCTACACCTTC. Its translation is CASSANWDMGGYTF.

This chain joins TRBV5-8 and TRBJ2-7; unclear D gene. Trimming took off 2 bases at V and 4 bases at J, with 7 bases between the two ends. This CDR3 spans 12 amino acids. Germline lookup yields CDR1 SGHTS and CDR2 YDEGEE. CDR3 amino acids: CASSLSAYEQYF. The CDR3 nucleotides read TGTGCCAGCAGCTTATCAGCATACGAGCAGTACTTC.

The V gene is TRBV19, the J gene TRBJ2-7, with 8 bases aligning to TRBD1. This CDR3 has 13 residues. Per the germline V gene, CDR1 is LNHDA and CDR2 is SQIVND (reference sequence). Losses at the gene ends were 11 bases for V and 9 bases for J; bases not matched to a gene: 15. This CDR3 is CAPLSPGQERQYF. The CDR3, as DNA: TGTGCCCCTCTCTCTCCGGGACAGGAACGGCAGTACTTC.

The chain links TRBV4-2 to TRBJ1-2, with 7 bases matching TRBD1. CDR1 and CDR2 from the germline V gene are LGHNA and YNFKEQ. After removal of 0 bases from V and 8 bases from J, the junction contained 12 bases not matched to a gene. The CDR3 is 16 amino acids. The CDR3 loop reads CASSQDSGTVGKGYTF. The CDR3 DNA is TGTGCCAGCAGCCAAGATAGCGGGACAGTTGGGAAAGGCTACACCTTC.

The gene calls are TRBV7-2 and TRBJ2-7; D gene unclear. This CDR3 comprises 13 residues. V was clipped by 5 bases and J by 2 bases, with 10 bases between them. Germline V gives CDR1 SGHTA, CDR2 FQGNSA. As DNA, the CDR3 is TGTGCCAGCAGCGCCAGTAGGGCCTACGAGCAGTACTTC. It codes for CASSASRAYEQYF.

There are a few counts of this clone. For the CDR3, the DNA is TGTGCCAGTAGCCTCTCGGCGGGAGGTCGCGGGGGTGAGCAGTTCTTC. The encoded protein is CASSLSAGGRGGEQFF. This chain uses TRBV19 with TRBJ2-1; 8 positions match TRBD2. CDR3 length equals 16 residues. Germline CDR1 reads LNHDA; CDR2 reads SQIVND (reference sequence). V trimming: 6 bases; J trimming: 9 bases; junction bases outside the gene matches: 16.

This rearrangement joins TRBV5-1 to TRBJ1-2; 8 nucleotides align to TRBD1. CDR1 and CDR2 (germline): SGHRS, YFSETQ. This CDR3 is 14 amino acids long. The V segment lost 4 bases and the J segment 11 bases; nucleotides outside the gene matches: 13. The CDR3 reads CASSPRIDRGAYTF. The CDR3 nucleotides read TGCGCCAGCAGCCCACGCATCGACAGGGGTGCATACACCTTC.

V and J are TRBV19 and TRBJ1-1; 10 nucleotides line up with TRBD1. The CDR3 totals 13 residues. The germline V gene encodes CDR1 LNHDA and CDR2 SQIVND (reference sequence). The J segment lost 4 bases and the V segment lost 9 bases, leaving 5 bases of the junction unmatched. The CDR3 is CASRTGGGTEAFF. The CDR3 DNA sequence: TGTGCCAGCAGGACAGGGGGTGGCACTGAAGCTTTCTTT. The full variable domain, with the rest looked up from reference TRBV19 and TRBJ1-1, is DGGITQSPKYLFRKEGQNVTLSCEQNLNHDAMYWYRQDPGQGLRLIYYSQIVNDFQKGDIAEGYSVSREKKESFPLTVTSAQKNPTAFYLCASRTGGGTEAFFGQGTRLTVV.

The chain recombines TRBV4-3 with TRBJ2-3; no definite D call. Looked up from germline, CDR1 is LGHNA and CDR2 is YSLEER. CDR3 size: 15 residues. V lost 3 bases and J lost 1, with 11 bases in between. Here the CDR3 reads CASSHLRVRTDTQYF. Written as DNA, the CDR3 is TGCGCCAGCAGCCATCTAAGGGTACGCACAGATACGCAGTATTTT.

The chain is built from TRBV5-1 and TRBJ2-3; D not resolved. From germline, CDR1 is SGHRS and CDR2 YFSETQ. The CDR3 runs to 14 residues. The V end lost 0 bases, the J end lost 2 bases, and 7 bases lay between the germline ends. CDR3 DNA sequence: TGCGCCAGCAGCTTGGCGGCAGACACAGATACGCAGTATTTT. This codes for CASSLAADTDTQYF.

This chain uses TRBV10-3 with TRBJ1-3, with D hard to call. The length of the CDR3 is 13 residues. Germline lookup yields CDR1 ENHRY and CDR2 SYGVKD. Trimming cost V 7 bases and J 0 bases, with 7 bases left between them. The CDR3 DNA reads TGTGCCATCACGGCGAGCTCTGGAAACACCATATATTTT. It specifies CAITASSGNTIYF.

The V gene is TRBV19, the J gene TRBJ2-5; maybe TRBD1 (5 bases). Germline V gene sequence: CDR1 LNHDA, CDR2 SQIVND (reference sequence). With 4 bases removed from V and 1 base from J, the gap between germline ends came to 16 bases. This CDR3 is built from 16 residues. In DNA, the CDR3 is TGTGCCAGTAGTACTTTGTCGACAGATCTCCAAGAGACCCAGTACTTC. This encodes CASSTLSTDLQETQYF.

The rearrangement joins TRBV29-1 to TRBJ2-5; D remains unclear. CDR3 size: 13 residues. Per the germline V gene, CDR1 is SQVTM and CDR2 is ANQGSEA. Trimming removed 4 bases from V and 4 bases from J, with 13 bases in between. The CDR3 region is CSVGDPKGETQYF. The CDR3, as DNA: TGCAGCGTTGGGGATCCTAAAGGAGAGACCCAGTACTTC.

The J gene is TRBJ2-5, the V gene TRBV9; 11 nucleotides match TRBD2. After removal of 2 bases from V and 1 base from J, the junction contained 4 bases not matched to a gene. The V gene's germline CDR1 is SGDLS and CDR2 YYNGEE. This CDR3 spans 16 amino acids. The CDR3 is CASSVGLAGVQETQYF. CDR3 nucleotides: TGTGCCAGCAGCGTTGGACTAGCGGGTGTCCAAGAGACCCAGTACTTC.

V and J are TRBV9 and TRBJ2-1; no firm D call. This CDR3 contains 15 residues. Trimming took 3 bases from V and 2 from J, leaving 12 bases between them. Per the germline V gene, CDR1 is SGDLS and CDR2 is YYNGEE. The CDR3 coding sequence is TGTGCCAGCAGCGATGGGGTATCGACCTACAATGAGCAGTTCTTC. Its translation is CASSDGVSTYNEQFF. Full variable domain (remainder filled in from reference TRBV9 and TRBJ2-1): DSGVTQTPKHLITATGQRVTLRCSPRSGDLSVYWYQQSLDQGLQFLIQYYNGEERAKGNILERFSAQQFPDLHSELNLSSLELGDSALYFCASSDGVSTYNEQFFGPGTRLTVL.

V usage is TRBV28 and J usage is TRBJ2-1; perhaps TRBD2 as D (6 bases). Trimming cost V 2 bases and J 14 bases, with 19 bases left between them. The CDR3 totals 14 residues. Germline CDR1 is MDHEN and CDR2 is SYDVKM. DNA of the CDR3: TGTGCCAGCAGTTTAGCGGGGAGTACTCGGGGCGAGTTCTTC. Translation gives CASSLAGSTRGEFF.

This chain joins TRBV4-3 and TRBJ2-1; TRBD2 matches 8 bases. Germline V gene lookup returns CDR1 LGHNA and CDR2 YSLEER. With V trimmed by 1 base and J by 9 bases, 2 bases remained unmatched. The CDR3 sequence is 13 residues long. CDR3 sequence (DNA): TGCGCCAGCAGCCAAGTAGCGGGATTTGAGCAGTTCTTC. Encoded protein: CASSQVAGFEQFF.

The chain links TRBV6-1 to TRBJ1-2; TRBD1 is a possible D gene (5 bases). CDR1 and CDR2 (germline): MNHNS, SASEGT. Trimming stripped 7 bases from V and 2 bases from J, with 14 bases between. The CDR3 contains 14 residues. This CDR3 reads CASMRLGHNYGYTF. The CDR3, as DNA: TGTGCCAGCATGAGATTAGGACACAACTATGGCTACACCTTC.

V usage is TRBV5-1 and J usage is TRBJ2-7; 9 bases are a match to TRBD1. After removal of 4 bases from V and 5 bases from J, the junction contained 10 bases not matched to a gene. The CDR3 extends over 15 amino acids. The germline V gene has CDR1 SGHRS and CDR2 YFSETQ. The CDR3, as DNA: TGCGCCAGCAGCCCGAGGACAGGGGAGTGGGACGAGCAGTACTTC. Encoded protein: CASSPRTGEWDEQYF.